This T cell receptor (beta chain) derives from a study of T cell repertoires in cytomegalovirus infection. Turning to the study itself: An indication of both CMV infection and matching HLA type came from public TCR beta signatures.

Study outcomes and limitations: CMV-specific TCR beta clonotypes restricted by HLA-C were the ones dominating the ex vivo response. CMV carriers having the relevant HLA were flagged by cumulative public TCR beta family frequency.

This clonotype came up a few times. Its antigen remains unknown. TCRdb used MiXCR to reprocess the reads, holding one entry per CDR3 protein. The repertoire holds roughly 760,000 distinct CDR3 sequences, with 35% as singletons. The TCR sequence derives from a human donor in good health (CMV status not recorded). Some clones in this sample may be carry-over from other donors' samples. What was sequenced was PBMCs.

The CDR3 is CSVEEPTRAVEQYF. CDR3 nucleotide sequence: TGCAGCGTTGAAGAACCCACTAGGGCGGTTGAGCAGTACTTC. The chain joins TRBV29-1 to TRBJ2-7, with a possible D match to TRBD2 (5 bases). Trimming pared 0 bases from V and 7 bases from J, leaving 16 bases between. The CDR3 is 14 residues long. Germline CDR1 and CDR2: SQVTM and ANQGSEA.